The sequence of this TCR beta chain was determined in a study of breast tumors, draining lymph nodes, adjacent tissues. Study-level results: Tumor and nontumor repertoires were significantly more similar in luminal-like than in basal-like breast cancer.

TCRdb itself ran the multiplex PCR reads through MiXCR, one entry per CDR3 protein. The profile shows tens of thousands of distinct CDR3 sequences, approximately 22% of them singletons. This clonotype was seen ten or more times. The target antigen is unknown. Germline values: CDR1 SQVTM, CDR2 ANQGSEA. The CDR3 extends over 16 amino acids. Trimming cost V 0 bases and J 0 bases, with 12 bases left between them. This TCR came from a female donor with breast cancer. Some clones in this sample may be carry-over from other donors' samples. This chain connects TRBV29-1 to TRBJ2-1; D unresolved. Material: breast tumor tissue. The CDR3 here is CSVEDPGRRSYNEQFF. In DNA, the CDR3 is TGCAGCGTTGAAGACCCGGGCAGACGCTCCTACAATGAGCAGTTCTTC.